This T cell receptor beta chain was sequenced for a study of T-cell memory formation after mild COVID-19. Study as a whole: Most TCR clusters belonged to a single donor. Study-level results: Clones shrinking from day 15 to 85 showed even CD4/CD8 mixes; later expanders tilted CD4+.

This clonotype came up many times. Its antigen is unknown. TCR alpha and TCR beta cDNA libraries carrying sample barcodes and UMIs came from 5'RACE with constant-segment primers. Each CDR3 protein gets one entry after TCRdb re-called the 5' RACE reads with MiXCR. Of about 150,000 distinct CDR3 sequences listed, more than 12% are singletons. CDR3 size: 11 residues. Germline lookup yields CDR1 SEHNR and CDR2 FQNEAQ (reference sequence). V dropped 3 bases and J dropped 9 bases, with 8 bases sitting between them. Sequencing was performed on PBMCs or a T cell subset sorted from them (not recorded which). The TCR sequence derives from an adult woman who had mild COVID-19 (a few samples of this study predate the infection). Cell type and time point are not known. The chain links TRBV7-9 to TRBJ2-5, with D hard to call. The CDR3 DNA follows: TGTGCCAGCAGCTTGAATGAGGCCCAGTACTTC. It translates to CASSLNEAQYF.